The 6 T cell receptor beta chains presented below share a single source sample, sequenced in a study of cytomegalovirus exposure and HLA in healthy donors (dated by TCRdb to the late 2010s). Library generation was performed with the immunoSEQ multiplex PCR assay. The multiplex PCR relied on a mix of 60 forward primers for TCR Vbeta segments and 13 reverse primers for TCR Jbeta segments. TCRdb limited this immuneACCESS table to in-frame rearrangements with V and J called. A share of clones is missing; checked studies link under half to unresolved V genes, and the rest is unexplained. In this sample the table shows about 200,000 clones, approximately 80% of which occur a single time. The top ten clones comprise about 2.8% of the sample. Sequenced: PBMCs. The receptors were sampled from a woman in her 30s in good health and CMV-seronegative.

The genes are TRBV18 and TRBJ1-2; D gene unclear. V was trimmed by 0 bases and J by 10 bases, leaving 18 bases between them. This CDR3 has 15 residues. The germline V gene has CDR1 KGHSH and CDR2 LQKENI. CDR3: CASSPPALRTMDYTF. The CDR3 nucleotides are TGTGCCAGCTCACCACCGGCTCTACGGACTATGGACTACACCTTC.

The V and J genes are TRBV9 and TRBJ1-5, with no clear D. Germline CDR1 and CDR2: SGDLS and YYNGEE. V was shortened by 6 bases and J by 0 bases, with 19 bases between the two germline ends. This CDR3 is built from 17 residues. The CDR3 DNA sequence: TGTGCCAGCACCACCAGAAGTGTGGCTGATAGCAATCAGCCCCAGCATTTT. Encoded protein: CASTTRSVADSNQPQHF.

The chain couples TRBV7-6 to TRBJ2-1; TRBD2 matches 12 bases. CDR3 size: 15 residues. V lost 4 bases and J lost 4; bases outside the gene matches: 2. Germline lookup yields CDR1 SGHVS and CDR2 FNYEAQ. The DNA for the CDR3 is TGTGCCAGCAGCTGGGGGACTAGCGGGTACAATGAGCAGTTCTTC. It yields the protein CASSWGTSGYNEQFF.

The chain uses TRBV2 and TRBJ2-7; 7 bases align to TRBD1. The CDR3 has 14 residues. Germline values: CDR1 SNHLY, CDR2 FYNNEI. The ends lost 4 bases at V and 1 base at J; junction bases unmatched: 4. CDR3 loop: CASSGRDRSYEQYF. The DNA for the CDR3 is TGTGCCAGCAGTGGCCGGGACAGATCCTACGAGCAGTACTTC.

This clone was detected only a few times. This chain joins TRBV6-5 and TRBJ1-1; no clear D. CDR1 is MNHEY, CDR2 SVGAGI, per germline. V shed 7 bases and J shed 8 bases, with 20 bases lying between them. This CDR3 has 14 amino acids. CDR3: CASTLTRVDIEAFF. In nucleotides, the CDR3 is TGTGCCAGCACCCTTACTCGGGTGGATATCGAAGCTTTCTTT.

The chain joins TRBV6-6 to TRBJ1-3; D is undetermined. The CDR3 is 15 residues long. With 0 bases removed from V and 2 bases from J, the gap between germline ends came to 8 bases. The germline V gene encodes CDR1 MNHNY and CDR2 SVGAGI (reference sequence). As DNA, the CDR3 is TGTGCCAGCAGTTACTCCCACGGGACTGGAAACACCATATATTTT. Protein: CASSYSHGTGNTIYF.